This TCR beta chain came from a study of precursors of human CD4 cytotoxic T cells (dated by TCRdb to 2017 to 2018). Describing the broader study: In total, CD4+ memory subsets from 11 to 15 donors went into the bulk TCR-seq analysis. Sequences for both the TCRalpha and TCRbeta chains came out of the TCR-seq analysis of more than 13 donors (table S7). The study at large found these results: A bigger share of IL-7Rhigh TEMRA clonotypes consisted of expanded effector clonotypes than was the case for TEM or TCM clonotypes. According to the authors, an observational design in humans cannot definitively determine the direction of differentiation between precursor and effector cells. Some bulk TCR-seq comparisons included only 13 of the 14 donors, suggesting not every subset was available for every donor. IL-7Rhigh and IL-7R- TEMRA subsets showed more restricted TCR repertoires, with lower diversity and more expanded clonotypes, than TCM and TEM subsets.

To test for a precursor-effector relationship among CD4 cytotoxic T cells, four sorted CD4+ memory subsets (TCM, TEM, IL-7Rhigh TEMRA, IL-7R- TEMRA) underwent bulk UMI-based TCR sequencing. Cells were obtained from peripheral blood mononuclear cells that had been isolated from human blood. Sequenced using an Illumina MiSeq. The study's own analysis went as follows. The Shannon-Wiener index, computed in VDJtools, was used to measure repertoire diversity. TCRbeta clonotypes with a clonotype frequency of at least 3 were defined as expanded. TCRdb applied fastp at Q25 and MiXCR to the public reads, then kept only in-frame beta chains. Rows are unified per CDR3 protein, each entry keeping the most common DNA and genes. TCRdb's processing, not the study's, gives the V and J calls here. This sample lists some 840 distinct CDR3 sequences; 20% to 25% were detected once. Approximately 9.6% of the sample is taken by the ten largest.

As regards this clonotype: No cognate antigen has been identified for it. Base quality data are lacking; no much larger clone is found one base away.

Based on the germline V gene, the CDR1 and CDR2 sequences are SGDLS and YYNGEE. After removal of 2 bases from V and 1 base from J, the junction retains 12 bases not matched to a gene. Measured from the cysteine to the phenylalanine, the CDR3 is 17 residues long. Solely the CDR3 DNA is kept, with 51 bases framed from the first base. The chain was built from TRBV9 and TRBJ2-7; the junction holds 7 bases that match TRBD2. The sequenced sample consisted of memory CD4+ T cells from blood (PBMCs). The origin of this receptor is a human donor in good health. The CDR3 here reads CASSVGGGFDRSYEQYF. DNA sequence: TGTGCCAGCAGCGTTGGGGGGGGGTTCGACAGATCCTACGAGCAGTACTTC.